Below are 18 T cell receptor beta chains sequenced from a single sample in a study of cytomegalovirus exposure and HLA in healthy donors. Using immunoSEQ multiplex PCR, the repertoire was profiled, and TCRdb retains in-frame clones only, with some absent. The table includes 140,000 to 150,000 clones, 80% to 95% detected once. Material: PBMCs. All receptors come from a man younger than 35 in good health and CMV-seronegative.

The chain has TRBV7-9 and TRBJ2-4, with 11 bases lining up with TRBD2. Germline assignment: CDR1 SEHNR and CDR2 FQNEAQ (reference sequence). The junction had 4 bases not matched to a gene; V was cut back by 1 base and J by 2 bases. This CDR3 is 17 amino acids long. For the CDR3, the DNA is TGTGCCAGCAGCTTAGTAGCGGGAGGGCCCACCAAAAACATTCAGTACTTC. It specifies CASSLVAGGPTKNIQYF.

A few counts support this clone. The rearrangement joins TRBV11-2 to TRBJ2-1; 10 bases fit TRBD2. The CDR3 runs 15 residues. Per germline, CDR1 SGHAT and CDR2 FQNNGV. Trimming removed 5 bases from V and 4 bases from J; junction bases left unmatched: 5. The CDR3 DNA is TGTGCCAGCAGCCCCTGGACTAGCGGTTACAATGAGCAGTTCTTC. Protein sequence: CASSPWTSGYNEQFF.

This chain joins TRBV7-2 and TRBJ2-3; unclear D gene. From germline, CDR1 is SGHTA and CDR2 FQGNSA. Trimming removed 1 base from V and 5 bases from J, with 10 bases in between. This CDR3 contains 14 residues. The CDR3 DNA is TGTGCCAGCAGCTTAGGAGGATCGATAGATACGCAGTATTTT. Encoded protein: CASSLGGSIDTQYF. The full variable domain, in which reference TRBV7-2 and TRBJ2-3 provide the parts outside the CDR3, is GAGVSQSPSNKVTEKGKDVELRCDPISGHTALYWYRQSLGQGLEFLIYFQGNSAPDKSGLPSDRFSAERTGGSVSTLTIQRTQQEDSAVYLCASSLGGSIDTQYFGPGTRLTVL.

V gene TRBV5-6 combines with J gene TRBJ1-4; 7 bases are shared with TRBD1. Looked up from germline, CDR1 is SGHDT and CDR2 is YYEEEE. V trimming: 4 bases; J trimming: 7 bases; junction bases outside the gene matches: 7. There are 14 residues in the CDR3. Written as DNA, the CDR3 is TGTGCCAGCAGCCCGGGACAGCGAATTGAAAAACTGTTTTTT. It translates to CASSPGQRIEKLFF.

For the CDR3, the DNA is TGTGCCAGCAGCTTAGATTCGTGGGACTGGTACAATGAGCAGTTCTTC. Encoded protein: CASSLDSWDWYNEQFF. The chain employs TRBV11-1 and TRBJ2-1, with D possibly matching TRBD2 (6 bases). Between the trimmed V and J ends, which lost 1 base and 4 bases, there was a span of 14 bases. This CDR3 has 16 residues. Germline V gene lookup returns CDR1 SGHAT and CDR2 FQDESV (reference sequence).

This rearrangement joins TRBV7-8 to TRBJ2-7; 9 bases match TRBD1. The CDR3 consists of 12 residues. Germline V gene sequence: CDR1 SGHVS, CDR2 FQNEAQ. This CDR3 reads CASSSGVGQGLV. CDR3 DNA sequence: TGTGCCAGCAGCTCCGGAGTGGGACAGGGTTTGGTC.

V is TRBV11-2 and J is TRBJ2-1; 11 nucleotides match TRBD2. Germline values: CDR1 SGHAT, CDR2 FQNNGV. The CDR3 sequence is 16 residues long. Losses at the gene ends were 5 bases for V and 8 bases for J; bases not matched to a gene: 11. The CDR3 spells CASSPIAGGLFHEQFF. The CDR3, as DNA: TGTGCCAGCAGCCCAATAGCGGGGGGGTTGTTCCATGAGCAGTTCTTC.

This sequence joins TRBV7-6 and TRBJ1-1, with 8 nucleotides matching TRBD1. The CDR3 has 14 amino acids. The J segment lost 5 bases and the V segment lost 2 bases, leaving 4 bases of the junction unmatched. CDR1 is SGHVS, CDR2 FNYEAQ, per germline. The CDR3 sequence is CASSLQQGATEAFF. The CDR3 coding sequence is TGTGCCAGCAGCTTACAGCAGGGGGCTACTGAAGCTTTCTTT.

The V and J genes are TRBV29-1 and TRBJ2-3, with D perhaps matching TRBD1 (5 bases). Germline CDR1 is SQVTM and CDR2 is ANQGSEA. The CDR3 spans 13 residues. V lost 2 bases, J lost 4 bases, and 10 bases lay in between. The CDR3 loop is CSVETRVADTQYF. The CDR3 nucleotides are TGCAGCGTTGAAACCAGGGTAGCAGATACGCAGTATTTT.

This chain links TRBV13 with TRBJ2-3; a possible D gene is TRBD1 (5 bases). Germline V CDR1 and CDR2: PRHDT, FYEKMQ (reference sequence). There are 14 residues in the CDR3. Trimming removed 3 bases from V and 1 base from J, with 8 bases in between. The CDR3 coding sequence is TGTGCCAGCAGCTTGACAGCGCGCACAGATACGCAGTATTTT. Protein product: CASSLTARTDTQYF.

The chain joins TRBV7-9 to TRBJ2-5; TRBD2 is a possible D gene (6 bases). Germline CDR1 SEHNR, CDR2 FQNEAQ (reference sequence). The CDR3 is made up of 16 amino acids. Trimming left V 1 base short and J 2 bases short, with 14 bases between. CDR3 loop: CASSLGQWTTQETQYF. Written as DNA, the CDR3 is TGTGCCAGCAGCTTAGGACAGTGGACTACGCAAGAGACCCAGTACTTC.

The rearrangement links TRBV6-4 to TRBJ2-1; 9 bases align to TRBD2. Trimming cost V 4 bases and J 4 bases; bases outside gene matches: 5. Per the germline V gene, CDR1 is MRHNA and CDR2 is SNTAGT. This CDR3 has 15 residues. The CDR3 loop is CASSVASGDYNEQFF. For the CDR3, the DNA is TGTGCCAGCAGTGTTGCTAGCGGGGATTACAATGAGCAGTTCTTC.

The V and J genes are TRBV6-1 and TRBJ2-3, with 8 bases matching TRBD2. V shed 5 bases and J 1 base; nucleotides not matched to a gene: 5. The CDR3 totals 15 residues. The germline CDR1 and CDR2 sequences are MNHNS and SASEGT. The CDR3 loop is CASSRAGAGTDTQYF. The DNA of the CDR3 is TGTGCCAGCAGTAGAGCGGGGGCCGGCACAGATACGCAGTATTTT.

The chain links TRBV18 to TRBJ1-5; no clear D gene. V gave up 5 bases and J gave up 0 bases, with 14 bases separating them. CDR3 size: 16 residues. Germline loops: CDR1 KGHSH, CDR2 LQKENI. CDR3 nucleotides: TGTGCCAGCTCAAAAGTGGGCCAAAGTAGCAATCAGCCCCAGCATTTT. It yields the protein CASSKVGQSSNQPQHF.

This clone showed up just once. The rearrangement links TRBV19 to TRBJ2-5; TRBD1 is a possible D gene (6 bases). CDR1 and CDR2 from the germline V gene are LNHDA and SQIVND (reference sequence). The V and J ends lost 4 bases and 2 bases respectively, with 8 bases between them. The CDR3 has 13 residues. The DNA for the CDR3 is TGTGCCAGTAGTACAGGGGAACAAGAGACCCAGTACTTC. Translation gives CASSTGEQETQYF.

J is TRBJ2-1 and V is TRBV9, with 14 bases identical to TRBD2. J gave up 10 bases and V 3 bases, and 9 bases lay outside the gene matches. Per germline, CDR1 SGDLS and CDR2 YYNGEE. This CDR3 comprises 16 residues. The CDR3 loop reads CASSASPGLAGVEQFF. The DNA for the CDR3 is TGTGCCAGCAGCGCCTCACCGGGACTAGCGGGAGTGGAGCAGTTCTTC.

V usage is TRBV30 and J usage is TRBJ1-2; no reliable D call. CDR1 is GTSNPN, CDR2 SVGIG, per germline (reference sequence). The CDR3 consists of 16 residues. Trimming removed 0 bases from V and 2 bases from J, with 16 bases in between. The CDR3 DNA follows: TGTGCCTGGAGTGTAGCACTATCACCGGCCAACTATGGCTACACCTTC. Translation gives CAWSVALSPANYGYTF.

The CDR3 is CSVRGTGEQFF. For the CDR3, the DNA is TGCAGCGTGAGAGGGACAGGAGAGCAGTTCTTC. This chain connects TRBV29-1 to TRBJ2-1; 8 bases match TRBD1. The V and J ends lost 6 bases and 10 bases, in that order; junction bases with no gene match: 5. CDR1 and CDR2 (germline): SQVTM, ANQGSEA. The length of the CDR3 is 11 residues.